This TCR beta chain emerged from a study of cytomegalovirus exposure and HLA in healthy donors. PCR involved 60 Vbeta and 13 Jbeta primers. The method was immunoSEQ multiplex PCR; TCRdb's version includes in-frame clones alone and lacks a portion of them. Of fewer than 200,000 clones in the sample, approximately 72% were seen once. There are 18 residues in the CDR3. Comment on this clone: Its antigen remains unidentified.

Findings and limits, study-wide: While the bulk of TCR sequences proved rare, some public TCRs turned up in many donors.

The clonotype comes from a female donor in good health and CMV-seronegative. Sequencing input: PBMCs. V is TRBV21-1 and J is TRBJ2-2; the table names TRBD1, a call not compared with the DNA. TRBV21-1 is deemed a pseudogene. CDR3 region: CASSNSILTAANTGELFF. In nucleotides, the CDR3 is TGTGCCAGCAGCAACTCCATCCTGACAGCCGCGAACACCGGGGAGCTGTTTTTT.